This T cell receptor (beta chain) was captured by sequencing in a study of blood T cell repertoires in COVID-19. Study-wide context: COVID-19 samples from acute and convalescent phases originated in the United States, Italy and Spain. T cells, B-cell-depleted T cells, or PBMCs supplied cDNA or gDNA.

Patients in Seattle were enrolled during active infection, then followed longitudinally. As originally analysed: It was from reference gene primer amplification that nucleated cell counts were estimated. The protocol was immunoSEQ multiplex PCR, while the TCRdb copy is restricted to in-frame clones and leaves out a portion. The D gene and trimming were derived from the DNA, and the V and J assignments and clone size from that table. The sample records under 200,000 clones, around 81% being singletons. Sequencing was carried out using peripheral blood. The source is a man aged 55-75 years with COVID-19, enrolled during active disease.

Here the CDR3 DNA reads TGTGCCAGCTCACCGGAGATCCCACGGAATTCACCCCTCCACTTT. It yields the protein CASSPEIPRNSPLHF. The rearrangement joins TRBV18 to TRBJ1-6; D is undetermined. Germline CDR1 is KGHSH and CDR2 is LQKENI. This CDR3 has 15 residues. V lost 3 bases and J lost 7, with 13 bases in between.